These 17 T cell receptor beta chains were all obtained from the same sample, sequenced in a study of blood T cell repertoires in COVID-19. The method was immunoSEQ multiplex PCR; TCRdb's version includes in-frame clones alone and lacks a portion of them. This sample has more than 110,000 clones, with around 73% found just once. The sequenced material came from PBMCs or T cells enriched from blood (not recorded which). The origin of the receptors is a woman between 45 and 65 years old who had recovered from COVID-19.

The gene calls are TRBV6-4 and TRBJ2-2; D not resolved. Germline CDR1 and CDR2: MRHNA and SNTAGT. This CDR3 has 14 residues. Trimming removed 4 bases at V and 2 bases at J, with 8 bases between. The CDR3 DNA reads TGTGCCAGCAGTGCCGCGGTTAACACCGGGGAGCTGTTTTTT. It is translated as CASSAAVNTGELFF.

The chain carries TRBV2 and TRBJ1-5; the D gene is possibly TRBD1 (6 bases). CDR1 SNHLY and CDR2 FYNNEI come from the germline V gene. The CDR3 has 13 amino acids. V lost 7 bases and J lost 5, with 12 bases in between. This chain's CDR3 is CASNQQGDQPQHF. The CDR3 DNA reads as TGTGCCAGCAACCAACAGGGCGATCAGCCCCAGCATTTT.

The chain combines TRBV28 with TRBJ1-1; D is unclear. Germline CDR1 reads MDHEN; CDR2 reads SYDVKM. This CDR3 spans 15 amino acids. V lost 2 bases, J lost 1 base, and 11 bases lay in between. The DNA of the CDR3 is TGTGCCAGCAGTTTAAATGAGGGAAGGAACACTGAAGCTTTCTTT. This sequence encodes CASSLNEGRNTEAFF. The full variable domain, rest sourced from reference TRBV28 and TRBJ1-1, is DVKVTQSSRYLVKRTGEKVFLECVQDMDHENMFWYRQDPGLGLRLIYFSYDVKMKEKGDIPEGYSVSREKKERFSLILESASTNQTSMYLCASSLNEGRNTEAFFGQGTRLTVV.

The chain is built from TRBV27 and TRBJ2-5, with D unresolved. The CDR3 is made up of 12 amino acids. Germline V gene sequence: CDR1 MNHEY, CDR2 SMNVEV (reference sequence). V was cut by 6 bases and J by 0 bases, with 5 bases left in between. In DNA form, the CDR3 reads TGTGCCAGCAGCCCGTACCAAGAGACCCAGTACTTC. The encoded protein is CASSPYQETQYF.

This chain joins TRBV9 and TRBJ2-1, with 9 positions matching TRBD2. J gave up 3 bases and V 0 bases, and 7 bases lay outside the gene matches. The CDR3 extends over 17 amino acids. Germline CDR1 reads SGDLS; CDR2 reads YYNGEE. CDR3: CASSVGASGVGYNEQFF. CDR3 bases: TGTGCCAGCAGCGTAGGGGCTAGCGGGGTTGGCTACAATGAGCAGTTCTTC.

The CDR3 coding sequence is TGTGCCAGCAGTTTATCGAGTCAGGGTCTGGCCTATGGCTACACCTTC. It translates to CASSLSSQGLAYGYTF. The chain employs TRBV27 and TRBJ1-2; possibly TRBD1 for D (5 bases). V was pared by 0 bases and J by 4 bases, with 15 bases between. Looked up from germline, CDR1 is MNHEY and CDR2 is SMNVEV (reference sequence). The CDR3 loop spans 16 amino acids.

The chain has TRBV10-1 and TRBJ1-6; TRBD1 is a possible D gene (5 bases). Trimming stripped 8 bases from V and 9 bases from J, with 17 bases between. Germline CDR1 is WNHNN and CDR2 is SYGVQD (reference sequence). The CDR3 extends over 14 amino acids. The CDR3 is CASVNGGVTSPLHF. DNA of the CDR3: TGCGCCAGCGTTAATGGGGGGGTAACTTCACCCCTCCACTTT.

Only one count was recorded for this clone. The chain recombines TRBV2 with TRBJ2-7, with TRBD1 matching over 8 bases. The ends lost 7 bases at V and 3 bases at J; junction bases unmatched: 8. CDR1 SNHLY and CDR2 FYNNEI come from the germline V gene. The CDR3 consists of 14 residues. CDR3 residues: CASTPGQVYYEQYF. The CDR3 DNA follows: TGTGCCAGCACTCCGGGACAGGTTTACTACGAGCAGTACTTC.

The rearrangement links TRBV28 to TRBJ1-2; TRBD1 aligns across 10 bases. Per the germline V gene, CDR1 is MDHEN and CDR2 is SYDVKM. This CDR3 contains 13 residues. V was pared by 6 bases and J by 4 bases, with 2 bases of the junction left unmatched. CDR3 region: CASRGTGAYGYTF. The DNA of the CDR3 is TGTGCCAGCAGGGGGACAGGGGCCTATGGCTACACCTTC.

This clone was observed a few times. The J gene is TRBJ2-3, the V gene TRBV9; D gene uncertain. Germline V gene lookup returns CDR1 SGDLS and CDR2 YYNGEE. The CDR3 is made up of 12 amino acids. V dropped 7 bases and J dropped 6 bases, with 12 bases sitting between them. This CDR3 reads CASRGADDTQYF. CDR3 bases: TGTGCCAGCCGAGGTGCTGATGATACGCAGTATTTT.

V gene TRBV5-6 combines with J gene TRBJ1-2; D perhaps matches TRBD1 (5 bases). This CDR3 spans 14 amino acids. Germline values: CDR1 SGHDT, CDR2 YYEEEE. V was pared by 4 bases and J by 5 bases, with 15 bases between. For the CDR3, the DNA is TGTGCCAGCAGCCGGGGGACGGAAATATATGGCTACACCTTC. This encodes CASSRGTEIYGYTF.

CDR3 nucleotide sequence: TGTGCCAGCAGTGGTGAAGAAGGAGCTACGCAGTATTTT. The encoded protein is CASSGEEGATQYF. This chain joins TRBV2 and TRBJ2-3; D not resolved. Germline V gene sequence: CDR1 SNHLY, CDR2 FYNNEI. CDR3 length equals 13 residues. The V end was cut by 4 bases, the J end by 8 bases, with 13 bases between. Using reference TRBV2 and TRBJ2-3 for the parts outside the CDR3, the full variable domain is EPEVTQTPSHQVTQMGQEVILRCVPISNHLYFYWYRQILGQKVEFLVSFYNNEISEKSEIFDDQFSVERPDGSNFTLKIRSTKLEDSAMYFCASSGEEGATQYFGPGTRLTVL.

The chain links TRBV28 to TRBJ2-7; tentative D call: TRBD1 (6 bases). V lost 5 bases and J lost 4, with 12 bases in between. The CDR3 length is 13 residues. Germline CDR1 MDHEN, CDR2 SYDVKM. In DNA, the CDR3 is TGTGCCAGCAGTGCTGGGGGCCAATACGAGCAGTACTTC. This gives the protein CASSAGGQYEQYF. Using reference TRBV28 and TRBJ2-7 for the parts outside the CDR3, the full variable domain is DVKVTQSSRYLVKRTGEKVFLECVQDMDHENMFWYRQDPGLGLRLIYFSYDVKMKEKGDIPEGYSVSREKKERFSLILESASTNQTSMYLCASSAGGQYEQYFGPGTRLTVT.

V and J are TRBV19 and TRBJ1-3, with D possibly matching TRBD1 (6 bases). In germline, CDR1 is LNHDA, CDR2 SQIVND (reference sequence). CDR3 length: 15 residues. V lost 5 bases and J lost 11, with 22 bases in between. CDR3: CASSVQGREEEPIYF. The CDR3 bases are TGTGCCAGTAGTGTCCAGGGGAGAGAGGAAGAGCCCATATATTTT.

CDR3 sequence: CASSSRGALHF. The DNA of the CDR3 is TGTGCCAGCTCAAGCCGTGGAGCCCTCCACTTT. The chain uses TRBV12-3 or TRBV12-4 and TRBJ1-6; D remains unclear. There are 11 residues in the CDR3. The V gene lost 8 bases and the J gene lost 14 bases, with 13 bases spanning the gap.

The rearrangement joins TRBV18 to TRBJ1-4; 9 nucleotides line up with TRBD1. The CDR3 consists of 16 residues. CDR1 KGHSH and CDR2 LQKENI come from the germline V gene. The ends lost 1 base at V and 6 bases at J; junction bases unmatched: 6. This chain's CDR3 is CASSPRTGVGDEKLFF. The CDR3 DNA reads TGTGCCAGCTCACCACGGACAGGGGTAGGGGATGAAAAACTGTTTTTT.

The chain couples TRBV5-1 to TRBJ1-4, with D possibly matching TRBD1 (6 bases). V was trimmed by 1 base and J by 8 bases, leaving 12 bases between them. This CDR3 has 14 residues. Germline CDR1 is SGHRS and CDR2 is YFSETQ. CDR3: CASSLTRGSEKLFF. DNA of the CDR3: TGCGCCAGCAGCTTGACCAGGGGCAGCGAAAAACTGTTTTTT.